This T cell receptor (beta chain) was retrieved from a study of identical twins. TCRdb independently ran MiXCR on the 5' RACE reads; one entry per CDR3 protein. The table shows hundreds of thousands of distinct CDR3 sequences, with around 8.6% occurring only once. This clonotype was detected only a few times. CDR3 length equals 15 residues. The germline V gene has CDR1 MNHEY and CDR2 SVGEGT. The V and J ends lost 8 bases and 4 bases respectively, with 18 bases between them. These records were also assigned to another study, of yellow fever vaccine responses in identical twins.

The sequenced sample was PBMCs. The chain links TRBV6-2 or TRBV6-3 to TRBJ1-5; D is unclear. This TCR was recovered from a woman under 30 in good health. CDR3 sequence (DNA): TGTGCCAGCGACGATGACAAATCCCAAAATCAGCCCCAGCATTTT. Translating it yields CASDDDKSQNQPQHF.